These 28 T cell receptor beta chains were all obtained from the same sample, sequenced in a study of blood T cell repertoires in COVID-19. The data were produced by immunoSEQ multiplex PCR, yet TCRdb's version contains in-frame clones alone and is incomplete. The data contain some 150,000 clones, approximately 86% of them singletons. Sequenced: peripheral blood. The receptors were sampled from a woman between 65 and 79 years old with acute or convalescent COVID-19.

The V gene is TRBV7-2, the J gene TRBJ2-7; the D is unclear. Trimming shortened V by 5 bases and J by 2 bases, and 10 bases separated the two germline ends. Germline lookup yields CDR1 SGHTA and CDR2 FQGNSA. This CDR3 is 13 amino acids long. For the CDR3, the DNA is TGTGCCAGCAGCCTGACTCGAACCTACGAGCAGTACTTC. It specifies CASSLTRTYEQYF.

In this sample, this clone turned up once. The genes are TRBV5-1 and TRBJ2-5; 10 bases map to TRBD1. The V gene end was trimmed by 0 bases and the J gene end by 2 bases; junction bases not matched to a gene: 7. This CDR3 is built from 17 residues. CDR1 and CDR2 (germline): SGHRS, YFSETQ. The CDR3 DNA follows: TGCGCCAGCAGCTTGGGACAGGGGGCGTTGGAACAAGAGACCCAGTACTTC. It specifies CASSLGQGALEQETQYF.

In this sample, this clone turned up a few times. The V gene is TRBV19, the J gene TRBJ1-1, with D possibly matching TRBD1 (5 bases). The CDR3 runs 15 residues. The germline V gene has CDR1 LNHDA and CDR2 SQIVND (reference sequence). Trimming took 8 bases from V and 1 from J, leaving 17 bases between them. The CDR3 DNA sequence: TGTGCCAGTTCTCGGGAGGGGTTCGGGAACACTGAAGCTTTCTTT. This gives the protein CASSREGFGNTEAFF.

The rearrangement joins TRBV19 to TRBJ1-5; D not resolved. The CDR3 runs 13 residues. CDR1 LNHDA and CDR2 SQIVND come from the germline V gene (reference sequence). V shed 6 bases and J shed 4 bases, with 10 bases lying between them. The CDR3 here is CASRHQVNQPQHF. For the CDR3, the DNA is TGTGCCAGTAGACATCAGGTGAATCAGCCCCAGCATTTT.

This clone showed up just a few times. This chain connects TRBV12-3 or TRBV12-4 to TRBJ1-2; tentative D call: TRBD1 (5 bases). V shed 5 bases and J shed 13 bases, with 20 bases lying between them. The CDR3 spans 13 residues. CDR3 DNA sequence: TGTGCCAGCAGTAAATCTAACCCCCAGGGCCGCACCTTC. Translating it yields CASSKSNPQGRTF.

A remark on this clone: Germline and junction disagree at one end, which may indicate a read error. The chain recombines TRBV18 with TRBJ2-7, with TRBD1 identical over 8 bases. CDR3 length: 15 amino acids. Germline loops: CDR1 KGHSH, CDR2 LQKENI. The CDR3 nucleotides are TGTGCCAGCTCACCGCTCCCCGGGACAGGAGATCTCCTACGGTTC. Translated: CASSPLPGTGDLLRF.

V gene TRBV6-5 combines with J gene TRBJ1-2; D not certain. Germline V gene sequence: CDR1 MNHEY, CDR2 SVGAGI. The CDR3 runs to 13 residues. Trimming shortened V by 5 bases and J by 2 bases, and 9 bases separated the two germline ends. The CDR3 DNA reads as TGTGCCAGCAGTATTTCCGGGAACTATGGCTACACCTTC. This translates into CASSISGNYGYTF.

The rearrangement uses TRBV19 and TRBJ2-7, with TRBD1 as a possible D gene (6 bases). Germline CDR1 is LNHDA and CDR2 is SQIVND (reference sequence). Trimming stripped 8 bases from V and 3 bases from J, with 8 bases between. The CDR3 covers 11 residues. Written as DNA, the CDR3 is TGTGCCAGTGGCAGGGGCTACGAGCAGTACTTC. Amino acids: CASGRGYEQYF.

This chain links TRBV19 with TRBJ1-3; D is undetermined. The V and J ends lost 5 bases and 0 bases respectively, with 8 bases between them. Germline CDR1 reads LNHDA; CDR2 reads SQIVND (reference sequence). The CDR3 is 14 amino acids. The CDR3: CASSLPSSGNTIYF. CDR3 sequence (DNA): TGTGCCAGTAGTTTACCCAGCTCTGGAAACACCATATATTTT.

The chain has TRBV28 and TRBJ1-2, with D possibly TRBD1 on 5 matching bases. The germline V gene encodes CDR1 MDHEN and CDR2 SYDVKM. V lost 10 bases to trimming and J lost 2 bases, with 8 bases between them. The CDR3 is made up of 11 amino acids. This CDR3 is CATGVNYGYTF. The CDR3 region has the DNA TGTGCCACGGGGGTCAACTATGGCTACACCTTC.

The V and J genes are TRBV30 and TRBJ1-5, with 8 bases fitting TRBD1. The CDR3 is 12 amino acids. The V gene end was trimmed by 7 bases and the J gene end by 4 bases; junction bases not matched to a gene: 3. Germline V gene lookup returns CDR1 GTSNPN and CDR2 SVGIG (reference sequence). The CDR3 nucleotides are TGTGCCTTCCGGGACAGGAATCAGCCCCAGCATTTT. It yields the protein CAFRDRNQPQHF.

The V gene is TRBV5-5, the J gene TRBJ1-2; weak D call: TRBD1 (5 bases). Trimming shortened V by 4 bases and J by 3 bases, and 16 bases separated the two germline ends. Germline CDR1 and CDR2: SGHKS and YYEKEE (reference sequence). This CDR3 has 15 residues. The CDR3 spells CASSQGLLGHYGYTF. Here the CDR3 DNA reads TGTGCCAGCAGCCAGGGACTTTTGGGACACTATGGCTACACCTTC.

The chain carries TRBV3-1 (or the pseudogene TRBV3-2) and TRBJ2-5; D is uncertain. The germline gives CDR1 LGHDT, CDR2 YNNKEL (reference sequence). V was clipped by 6 bases and J by 0 bases, with 14 bases between them. The CDR3 covers 15 residues. CDR3 sequence reads: CASSDRRPYQETQYF. Written as DNA, the CDR3 is TGTGCCAGCAGTGACCGGCGGCCGTACCAAGAGACCCAGTACTTC.

The rearrangement uses TRBV5-5 and TRBJ1-3; unclear D gene. The germline CDR1 and CDR2 sequences are SGHKS and YYEKEE (reference sequence). The V and J ends lost 2 bases and 3 bases respectively, with 6 bases between them. CDR3 length: 13 residues. The CDR3 DNA is TGTGCCAGCAGCTTCAACAGTGGAAACACCATATATTTT. It translates to CASSFNSGNTIYF.

The V call is TRBV13, the J call TRBJ1-2; D gene uncertain. CDR1 is PRHDT and CDR2 is FYEKMQ in the germline V gene (reference sequence). CDR3 length: 16 amino acids. V was clipped by 0 bases and J by 3 bases, with 14 bases between them. The CDR3, as DNA: TGTGCCAGCAGCTTAGGCTTTCGGAGGGTGGACTATGGCTACACCTTC. Amino acid sequence: CASSLGFRRVDYGYTF.

This chain uses TRBV14 with TRBJ1-6, with 8 bases identical to TRBD1. The ends lost 4 bases at V and 0 bases at J; junction bases unmatched: 11. The germline V gene encodes CDR1 SGHDN and CDR2 FVKESK. CDR3 length: 19 residues. The CDR3 is CASSPGQGRTSSYNSPLHF. The CDR3 nucleotides are TGTGCCAGCAGCCCCGGACAGGGCCGAACCAGCTCCTATAATTCACCCCTCCACTTT. The whole variable domain, filled in from reference TRBV14 and TRBJ1-6, reads EAGVTQFPSHSVIEKGQTVTLRCDPISGHDNLYWYRRVMGKEIKFLLHFVKESKQDESGMPNNRFLAERTGGTYSTLKVQPAELEDSGVYFCASSPGQGRTSSYNSPLHFGNGTRLTVT.

The chain joins TRBV18 to TRBJ2-1; 10 nucleotides line up with TRBD1. V lost 5 bases and J lost 1; bases outside the gene matches: 5. The CDR3 length is 16 residues. Germline-derived CDR1 and CDR2 are KGHSH and LQKENI. CDR3 nucleotides: TGTGCCAGCTCAAAGGGACAGGGGTGGTCCTACAATGAGCAGTTCTTC. Translating gives CASSKGQGWSYNEQFF.

This sequence joins TRBV28 and TRBJ2-3; 9 nucleotides align to TRBD2. From germline, CDR1 is MDHEN and CDR2 SYDVKM. The CDR3 loop spans 15 amino acids. The trim removed 2 bases at V and 5 bases at J, leaving 5 bases unmatched. This chain's CDR3 is CASSLGRGGRDTQYF. The CDR3, as DNA: TGTGCCAGCAGTTTAGGGCGGGGGGGCCGAGATACGCAGTATTTT. Based on the CDR3 plus reference TRBV28 and TRBJ2-3, the full variable domain is DVKVTQSSRYLVKRTGEKVFLECVQDMDHENMFWYRQDPGLGLRLIYFSYDVKMKEKGDIPEGYSVSREKKERFSLILESASTNQTSMYLCASSLGRGGRDTQYFGPGTRLTVL.

The V gene is TRBV6-1, the J gene TRBJ1-5, with 8 bases matching TRBD1. V lost 1 base to trimming and J lost 11 bases; unmatched junction nucleotides: 7. The CDR3 sequence is 14 residues long. Germline values: CDR1 MNHNS, CDR2 SASEGT. CDR3 residues: CASSEGGQARTQHF. In DNA, the CDR3 is TGTGCCAGCAGTGAAGGGGGACAGGCCAGAACCCAGCATTTT.

This chain links TRBV28 with TRBJ2-7, with TRBD1 matching over 12 bases. Germline-derived CDR1 and CDR2 are MDHEN and SYDVKM. The CDR3 totals 15 residues. Trimming removed 5 bases from V and 4 bases from J; junction bases left unmatched: 6. The CDR3 sequence is CASSPGTGGIYEQYV. The DNA for the CDR3 is TGTGCCAGCAGTCCGGGGACAGGGGGCATTTACGAGCAGTACGTC.

Only one count was recorded for this clone. The chain couples TRBV7-9 to TRBJ1-1, with no clear D. Germline assignment: CDR1 SEHNR and CDR2 FQNEAQ (reference sequence). The CDR3 is made up of 12 amino acids. Trimming left V 3 bases short and J 8 bases short, with 10 bases between. Here the CDR3 DNA reads TGTGCCAGCAGCTTCTGGGCCCACGAAGCTTTCTTT. Protein sequence: CASSFWAHEAFF.

The rearrangement links TRBV3-1 (or the pseudogene TRBV3-2) to TRBJ2-2; 14 nucleotides align to TRBD2. The V and J ends lost 4 bases and 5 bases, in that order; junction bases with no gene match: 3. The CDR3 contains 16 residues. Germline values: CDR1 LGHDT, CDR2 YNNKEL (reference sequence). The CDR3 bases are TGTGCCAGCAGCCCCGGACTAGCGGGGGGTACCGGGGAGCTGTTTTTT. It is translated as CASSPGLAGGTGELFF.

This clone was seen once. The chain has TRBV6-4 and TRBJ1-1; D remains unclear. Trimming stripped 7 bases from V and 4 bases from J, with 13 bases between. CDR1 is MRHNA and CDR2 is SNTAGT in the germline V gene. CDR3 length: 13 amino acids. CDR3 loop: CASMETGSTEAFF. The DNA of the CDR3 is TGTGCCAGCATGGAAACCGGGAGCACTGAAGCTTTCTTT.

The chain has TRBV19 and TRBJ2-2; a weak D match, TRBD1 (5 bases). V was clipped by 9 bases and J by 6 bases, with 11 bases between them. CDR3 length: 12 amino acids. In germline, CDR1 is LNHDA, CDR2 SQIVND (reference sequence). CDR3 sequence (DNA): TGTGCCAGCCATATAGGGGCCGGGGAGCTGTTTTTT. Its protein is CASHIGAGELFF.

The J gene is TRBJ1-1, the V gene TRBV4-1; D possibly corresponds to TRBD1 (5 bases). Germline V gene sequence: CDR1 MGHRA, CDR2 YSYEKL. The CDR3 is made up of 16 amino acids. Trimming took off 1 base at V and 6 bases at J, with 18 bases between the two ends. CDR3 DNA: TGCGCCAGCAGCCAAGGTCGGAGACCCTGGGGCGCTGAAGCTTTCTTT. This sequence encodes CASSQGRRPWGAEAFF.

The chain employs TRBV5-1 and TRBJ2-2, with 8 nucleotides matching TRBD1. This CDR3 has 18 amino acids. With V trimmed by 0 bases and J by 4 bases, 11 bases remained unmatched. Germline V lookup: CDR1 SGHRS, CDR2 YFSETQ. CDR3 nucleotide sequence: TGCGCCAGCAGCTTGGACCCTGGGACAGGCTCTGGCACCGGGGAGCTGTTTTTT. Amino acid sequence: CASSLDPGTGSGTGELFF.

This clone was counted between two and nine times. The chain employs TRBV12-3 or TRBV12-4 and TRBJ2-3; D unresolved. The CDR3 has 13 residues. Trimming left V 6 bases short and J 6 bases short, with 13 bases between. CDR3 DNA: TGTGCCAGCAGCTGGGTCCCCGGGGATACGCAGTATTTT. Translating gives CASSWVPGDTQYF.

The CDR3 nucleotides read TGTGCCAGCAGCTTGCGGCAGAACCCTCGAGGGAGCAATCAGCCCCAGCATTTT. Translating it yields CASSLRQNPRGSNQPQHF. V and J are TRBV5-6 and TRBJ1-5; D unclear. The CDR3 runs 18 residues. V dropped 1 base and J dropped 1 base, with 18 bases sitting between them. In germline, CDR1 is SGHDT, CDR2 YYEEEE.